This entry lists 23 T cell receptor beta chains sequenced from one sample in a study of T cells in Graves' hyperthyroidism and ophthalmopathy. Template material for amplifying TCR beta CDR3 regions consisted of RNA transcripts. Initially, a first-round RT-PCR of the TCR CDR3 employed the HTBI primer set. A single record per CDR3 protein comes from TCRdb applying MiXCR to the multiplex PCR reads. The table has approximately 500,000 distinct CDR3 sequences, around 46% seen once. The sequencing input was peripheral blood or thyroid tissue (not recorded which). All receptors derive from a woman between 18 and 29 years old with Graves' hyperthyroidism.

About this clonotype: Since a much larger clone is just one base distant, this may be a read error. This chain connects TRBV7-9 to TRBJ1-1; D is unresolved. Germline-derived CDR1 and CDR2 are SEHNR and FQNEAQ (reference sequence). The CDR3 contains 13 residues. V was shortened by 5 bases and J by 6 bases, with 13 bases between the two germline ends. The CDR3 spells CASSLLLAAEAFF. The CDR3 nucleotides are TGTGCCAGCAGCCTACTTTTGGCGGCTGAAGCTTTCTTT.

The chain recombines TRBV6-1 with TRBJ1-2; D gene uncertain. The V gene lost 2 bases and the J gene lost 4 bases, with 23 bases spanning the gap. This CDR3 spans 18 amino acids. In germline, CDR1 is MNHNS, CDR2 SASEGT. CDR3 amino acids: CASSEISGNLRLAYGYTF. CDR3 DNA: TGTGCCAGCAGTGAAATCAGTGGCAACCTCCGACTCGCCTATGGCTACACCTTC.

This chain joins TRBV7-2 and TRBJ2-7, with TRBD2 as a possible D gene (6 bases). V gave up 4 bases and J gave up 4 bases, with 11 bases separating them. The CDR3 runs 13 residues. Germline CDR1 is SGHTA and CDR2 is FQGNSA. The CDR3 here is CASSYGLRYEQYF. In nucleotides, the CDR3 is TGTGCCAGCAGCTACGGACTACGGTACGAGCAGTACTTC. The full variable domain, with the rest looked up from reference TRBV7-2 and TRBJ2-7, is GAGVSQSPSNKVTEKGKDVELRCDPISGHTALYWYRQSLGQGLEFLIYFQGNSAPDKSGLPSDRFSAERTGGSVSTLTIQRTQQEDSAVYLCASSYGLRYEQYFGPGTRLTVT.

This chain uses TRBV9 with TRBJ1-2; possibly TRBD1 for D (5 bases). This CDR3 has 14 amino acids. The germline gives CDR1 SGDLS, CDR2 YYNGEE. V dropped 4 bases and J dropped 4 bases, with 14 bases sitting between them. The CDR3 DNA reads as TGTGCCAGCAGCTCGGAGTGGGGCGGCTATGGCTACACCTTC. Protein: CASSSEWGGYGYTF.

This clonotype was seen many times. J is TRBJ2-2 and V is TRBV5-1; TRBD2 matches at 9 bases. The germline V gene has CDR1 SGHRS and CDR2 YFSETQ. The junction had 8 bases not matched to a gene; V was cut back by 4 bases and J by 4 bases. The CDR3 loop spans 16 amino acids. CDR3 in DNA: TGCGCCAGCAGCGCGTTAGCGGGAGTTTCCACCGGGGAGCTGTTTTTT. Its translation: CASSALAGVSTGELFF. Complete variable domain (other parts from reference TRBV5-1 and TRBJ2-2): KAGVTQTPRYLIKTRGQQVTLSCSPISGHRSVSWYQQTPGQGLQFLFEYFSETQRNKGNFPGRFSGRQFSNSRSEMNVSTLELGDSALYLCASSALAGVSTGELFFGEGSRLTVL.

This clonotype was counted at least ten times. This CDR3 reads CASSFLGAGRTEAFF. Written as DNA, the CDR3 is TGTGCCAGCAGCTTCCTCGGGGCAGGTCGCACTGAAGCTTTCTTT. The rearrangement links TRBV7-3 to TRBJ1-1, with D maybe TRBD1 (5 bases). The V end was cut by 3 bases, the J end by 4 bases, with 15 bases between. Germline assignment: CDR1 SGHTA and CDR2 FQGTGA. The CDR3 has 15 amino acids.

This clonotype was seen a few times. Possible read error: a much larger clone is one base away. The chain is built from TRBV2 and TRBJ1-5, with D unresolved. This CDR3 is 12 amino acids long. From germline, CDR1 is SNHLY and CDR2 FYNNEI. CDR3 nucleotides: TGTGCCAGCAGCGGGGAAGGAGGGCGGCAGAAATTT. It is translated as CASSGEGGRQKF.

As regards this clonotype: Germline and junction disagree at one end, which may indicate a read error. The CDR3 sequence is CVSSLYPAGDSQETQYF. Written as DNA, the CDR3 is TGTGTCAGCAGCTTGTACCCAGCGGGAGATAGCCAAGAGACCCAGTACTTC. V is TRBV11-2 and J is TRBJ2-5; TRBD2 agrees at 8 bases. The CDR3 sequence is 17 residues long. The germline CDR1 and CDR2 sequences are SGHAT and FQNNGV.

This clonotype was observed at least ten times. The J gene is TRBJ1-1, the V gene TRBV10-3; D ambiguous. Germline assignment: CDR1 ENHRY and CDR2 SYGVKD. The ends were cut back, 2 bases at V and 8 bases at J, with 9 bases in the middle. The CDR3 has 12 residues. The chain's CDR3 is CAISEVEDEAFF. The CDR3 DNA follows: TGTGCCATCAGTGAGGTGGAAGACGAAGCTTTCTTT.

This clonotype was observed at least ten times. The V and J genes are TRBV20-1 and TRBJ1-2; D not resolved. From germline, CDR1 is DFQATT and CDR2 SNEGSKA (reference sequence). The CDR3 contains 13 residues. The CDR3 DNA reads as TGCAGCGCCCTTCCGGGAGTTTACTATGGCTACACCTTC. It translates to CSALPGVYYGYTF.

The table lists this clonotype with a few counts. V and J are TRBV29-1 and TRBJ1-2; 7 nucleotides line up with TRBD1. Trimming at V came to 4 bases and at J to 3 bases, leaving 8 bases not matched to a gene. Germline CDR1 SQVTM, CDR2 ANQGSEA. This CDR3 region has 14 residues. CDR3 nucleotide sequence: TGCAGCGTTGTGAGGGGGCGAGGCGACTATGGCTACACCTTC. Translation gives CSVVRGRGDYGYTF.

This clonotype came up once. The gene calls are TRBV15 and TRBJ2-6, with 7 positions matching TRBD2. Germline V gives CDR1 LNHNV, CDR2 YYDKDF (reference sequence). Germline trimming cut 2 bases from V and 7 bases from J; bases unmatched to any gene: 5. CDR3 length equals 15 residues. The CDR3, as DNA: TGTGCCACCAGCAGACCCCCGGGGGGAGCCAACGTCCTGACTTTC. Translated, it gives CATSRPPGGANVLTF.

The J gene is TRBJ2-2, the V gene TRBV9, with 11 bases fitting TRBD2. The V segment lost 5 bases and the J segment 1 base; nucleotides outside the gene matches: 10. Germline lookup yields CDR1 SGDLS and CDR2 YYNGEE. The CDR3 contains 18 residues. The CDR3 sequence is CASSRGLGLAVNTGELFF. DNA of the CDR3: TGTGCCAGCAGTCGAGGCCTGGGACTAGCGGTGAACACCGGGGAGCTGTTTTTT.

The chain recombines TRBV15 with TRBJ1-5; D gene unclear. The CDR3 length is 15 residues. Germline V lookup: CDR1 LNHNV, CDR2 YYDKDF (reference sequence). Trimming cost V 0 bases and J 6 bases, with 12 bases left between them. CDR3 sequence: CATSRESGSGQPQHF. DNA of the CDR3: TGTGCCACCAGCAGAGAATCCGGGTCCGGTCAGCCCCAGCATTTT. The full variable domain, its missing parts supplied by reference TRBV15 and TRBJ1-5, is DAMVIQNPRYQVTQFGKPVTLSCSQTLNHNVMYWYQQKSSQAPKLLFHYYDKDFNNEADTPDNFQSRRPNTSFCFLDIRSPGLGDTAMYLCATSRESGSGQPQHFGDGTRLSIL.

About this clonotype: It is likely a read error, because the conserved phenylalanine at the end of the CDR3 is missing. No DNA is shown, since the ends of the CDR3 on it are uncertain; the CDR3 is the one TCRdb lists. The V and J genes are TRBV19 and TRBJ2-5. CDR1 and CDR2 from the germline V gene are LNHDA and SQIVND (reference sequence). The CDR3 is made up of 8 amino acids, end residues included. The CDR3 sequence is CASSIYHS.

V gene TRBV6-5 combines with J gene TRBJ2-7; D perhaps matches TRBD2 (5 bases). CDR1 is MNHEY and CDR2 is SVGAGI in the germline V gene. The CDR3 sequence is 16 residues long. The V and J ends lost 6 bases and 3 bases respectively, with 21 bases between them. The DNA for the CDR3 is TGTGCCAGCAGCTCAACCCTAACAGAGGAGGTCTACGAGCAGTACTTC. Translation gives CASSSTLTEEVYEQYF.

This clonotype was seen at least ten times. The J gene is TRBJ1-2, the V gene TRBV4-1; D not certain. V was pared by 0 bases and J by 2 bases, with 7 bases between. Germline CDR1 MGHRA, CDR2 YSYEKL. The CDR3 sequence is 14 residues long. The CDR3 bases are TGCGCCAGCAGCCAAGAGTTCACGAACTATGGCTACACCTTC. This translates into CASSQEFTNYGYTF.

The table lists this clonotype with many counts. The chain has TRBV5-1 and TRBJ2-7; no definite D call. Germline loops: CDR1 SGHRS, CDR2 YFSETQ. Trimming shortened V by 0 bases and J by 1 base, and 14 bases separated the two germline ends. The CDR3 length is 16 residues. Here the CDR3 reads CASSLGWGMRSYEQYF. CDR3 sequence (DNA): TGCGCCAGCAGCTTGGGCTGGGGTATGAGGTCCTACGAGCAGTACTTC.

CDR3 region: CASSSGRGDTF. CDR3 bases: TGTGCCAGCAGCTCTGGACGGGGCGACACCTTC. This rearrangement joins TRBV7-9 to TRBJ1-2; tentative D call: TRBD1 (5 bases). From germline, CDR1 is SEHNR and CDR2 FQNEAQ (reference sequence). CDR3 length equals 11 residues. V was pared by 4 bases and J by 12 bases, with 12 bases between.

This rearrangement joins TRBV4-1 to TRBJ2-5, with D possibly TRBD2 on 5 matching bases. The V end lost 0 bases, the J end lost 5 bases, and 16 bases lay between the germline ends. CDR3 length equals 16 residues. The germline V gene has CDR1 MGHRA and CDR2 YSYEKL. This CDR3 is CASSQEPGLNGETQYF. The CDR3 DNA reads as TGCGCCAGCAGCCAAGAGCCCGGACTCAACGGGGAGACCCAGTACTTC.

V gene TRBV29-1 combines with J gene TRBJ2-7, with 8 nucleotides matching TRBD1. The CDR3 runs 14 residues. The V gene's germline CDR1 is SQVTM and CDR2 ANQGSEA. V dropped 6 bases and J dropped 3; count of bases not matched to a gene: 10. The chain's CDR3 is CSVAGTGIFYEQYF. The CDR3 nucleotides read TGCAGCGTGGCCGGGACAGGAATATTCTACGAGCAGTACTTC.

This clonotype was detected many times. Written as DNA, the CDR3 is TGCAGCGTTTGGACGGGTACCTACGAGCAGTACTTC. It is translated as CSVWTGTYEQYF. This chain connects TRBV29-1 to TRBJ2-7; no definite D call. From germline, CDR1 is SQVTM and CDR2 ANQGSEA. The V and J ends lost 5 bases and 2 bases respectively, with 10 bases between them. The CDR3 extends over 12 amino acids.

This clonotype was seen a few times. The rearrangement links TRBV20-1 to TRBJ2-3; D is unresolved. V was trimmed by 5 bases and J by 6 bases, leaving 9 bases between them. Germline loops: CDR1 DFQATT, CDR2 SNEGSKA (reference sequence). The CDR3 runs 11 residues. The CDR3 loop reads CSASRSDTQYF. DNA for the CDR3: TGCAGTGCTTCCCGTTCGGATACGCAGTATTTT.